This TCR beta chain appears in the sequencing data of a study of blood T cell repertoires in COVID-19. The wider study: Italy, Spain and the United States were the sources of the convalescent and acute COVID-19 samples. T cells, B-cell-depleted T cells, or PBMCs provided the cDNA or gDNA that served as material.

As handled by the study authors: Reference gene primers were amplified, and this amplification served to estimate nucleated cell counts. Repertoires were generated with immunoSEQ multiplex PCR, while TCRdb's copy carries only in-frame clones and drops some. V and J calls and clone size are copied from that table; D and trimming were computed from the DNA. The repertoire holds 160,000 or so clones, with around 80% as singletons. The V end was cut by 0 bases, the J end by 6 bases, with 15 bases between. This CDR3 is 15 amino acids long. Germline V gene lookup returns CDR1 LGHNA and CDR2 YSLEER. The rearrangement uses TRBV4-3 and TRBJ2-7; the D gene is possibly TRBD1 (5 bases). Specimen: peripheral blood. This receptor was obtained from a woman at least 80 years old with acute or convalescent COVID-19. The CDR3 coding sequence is TGCGCCAGCAGCCAAGATTTAGGCAGGGTCACCGAGCAGTACTTC. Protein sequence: CASSQDLGRVTEQYF.